A single sample is the source of the 24 T cell receptor beta chains below, sequenced in a study of blood T cell repertoires in COVID-19. TCRdb's copy holds only in-frame clones and misses some; the assay was immunoSEQ multiplex PCR. The sample records hundreds of thousands of clones, over 80% being singletons. Sequences were obtained from peripheral blood. All receptors derive from a woman aged 25 to 39 with COVID-19, enrolled during active disease.

The V and J genes are TRBV6-1 and TRBJ2-5; 7 nucleotides align to TRBD1. J lost 4 bases, V lost 4 bases, and 21 bases had no gene match. Germline V CDR1 and CDR2: MNHNS, SASEGT. CDR3 size: 19 residues. CDR3 nucleotide sequence: TGTGCCAGCAGTGTAGGGATACTCGAGGGGGCGCGGTTTGGAGAGACCCAGTACTTC. Its protein is CASSVGILEGARFGETQYF.

The genes are TRBV27 and TRBJ2-7; tentatively, D is TRBD1 (5 bases). In germline, CDR1 is MNHEY, CDR2 SMNVEV (reference sequence). The CDR3 spans 14 residues. V lost 2 bases and J lost 0, with 8 bases in between. The DNA of the CDR3 is TGTGCCAGCAGTTTAAATCAGGGCTCCTACGAGCAGTACTTC. Residues: CASSLNQGSYEQYF.

The chain has TRBV7-2 and TRBJ2-7; no clear D. Deletions cut 2 bases from V and 3 bases from J, with 8 bases between. Germline loops: CDR1 SGHTA, CDR2 FQGNSA. CDR3 length: 13 amino acids. In DNA, the CDR3 is TGTGCCAGCAGCTTAACAGATAGCTACGAGCAGTACTTC. The encoded protein is CASSLTDSYEQYF.

This sequence joins TRBV7-2 and TRBJ1-4, with TRBD1 identical over 9 bases. CDR1 SGHTA and CDR2 FQGNSA come from the germline V gene. This CDR3 is 14 amino acids long. With V trimmed by 5 bases and J by 8 bases, 6 bases remained unmatched. The CDR3 bases are TGTGCCAGCAGCCTACAGGGGGCAGGGGAAAAACTGTTTTTT. Translation: CASSLQGAGEKLFF.

This chain connects TRBV9 to TRBJ2-7; the D is unclear. There are 14 residues in the CDR3. The germline CDR1 and CDR2 sequences are SGDLS and YYNGEE. Trimming took 0 bases from V and 2 from J, leaving 9 bases between them. The DNA for the CDR3 is TGTGCCAGCAGCGTAGGCGGCCTCCCCTACGAGCAGTACTTC. Residues: CASSVGGLPYEQYF.

The rearrangement joins TRBV7-3 to TRBJ2-5, with TRBD2 matching over 7 bases. The V segment lost 5 bases and the J segment 4 bases; nucleotides outside the gene matches: 10. The CDR3 is 15 residues long. Looked up from germline, CDR1 is SGHTA and CDR2 is FQGTGA. The CDR3 sequence is CASSLRGGRGETQYF. The CDR3 coding sequence is TGTGCCAGCAGCCTCCGGGGCGGGAGAGGAGAGACCCAGTACTTC.

The rearrangement uses TRBV5-1 and TRBJ1-5; 7 bases are shared with TRBD1. This CDR3 spans 15 amino acids. V lost 0 bases, J lost 5 bases, and 5 bases stayed unmatched. Looked up from germline, CDR1 is SGHRS and CDR2 is YFSETQ. The chain's CDR3 is CASSLGQGPDQPQHF. The CDR3 DNA sequence: TGCGCCAGCAGCTTGGGACAGGGACCCGATCAGCCCCAGCATTTT. The variable domain in full, completed from reference TRBV5-1 and TRBJ1-5, reads KAGVTQTPRYLIKTRGQQVTLSCSPISGHRSVSWYQQTPGQGLQFLFEYFSETQRNKGNFPGRFSGRQFSNSRSEMNVSTLELGDSALYLCASSLGQGPDQPQHFGDGTRLSIL.

The V and J genes are TRBV5-1 and TRBJ1-1; 9 bases align to TRBD1. This CDR3 is 16 amino acids long. CDR1 is SGHRS and CDR2 is YFSETQ in the germline V gene. V gave up 0 bases and J gave up 4 bases; unmatched junction bases: 7. CDR3 region: CASSLARTGVSTEAFF. The CDR3 nucleotides are TGCGCCAGCAGCTTGGCCCGGACAGGGGTAAGCACTGAAGCTTTCTTT.

This chain joins TRBV28 and TRBJ1-1; possible D gene TRBD1, 6 bases. In germline, CDR1 is MDHEN, CDR2 SYDVKM. This CDR3 is built from 14 residues. V gave up 4 bases and J gave up 1 base, with 10 bases separating them. CDR3 bases: TGTGCCAGCAGTTCCACGGGACAGAACACTGAAGCTTTCTTT. Encoded protein: CASSSTGQNTEAFF.

The J gene is TRBJ1-2, the V gene TRBV24-1; maybe TRBD1 (5 bases). Trimming cost V 3 bases and J 3 bases, with 13 bases left between them. Looked up from germline, CDR1 is KGHDR and CDR2 is SFDVKD. This CDR3 is built from 15 residues. CDR3 sequence: CATSDGGAWDYGYTF. The CDR3 bases are TGTGCCACCAGTGATGGTGGGGCTTGGGACTATGGCTACACCTTC.

V usage is TRBV11-2 and J usage is TRBJ1-1; the D gene is possibly TRBD1 (5 bases). V lost 4 bases, J lost 4 bases, and 10 bases lay in between. Germline V gene lookup returns CDR1 SGHAT and CDR2 FQNNGV. The CDR3 totals 13 residues. DNA for the CDR3: TGTGCCAGCAGCTCCACAAGGGGCACTGAAGCTTTCTTT. Protein sequence: CASSSTRGTEAFF. The entire variable domain, with the rest obtained from reference TRBV11-2 and TRBJ1-1, is as follows: EAGVAQSPRYKIIEKRQSVAFWCNPISGHATLYWYQQILGQGPKLLIQFQNNGVVDDSQLPKDRFSAERLKGVDSTLKIQPAKLEDSAVYLCASSSTRGTEAFFGQGTRLTVV.

The chain is built from TRBV6-5 and TRBJ2-7, with a possible D match to TRBD1 (6 bases). Germline V gene lookup returns CDR1 MNHEY and CDR2 SVGAGI. This CDR3 is built from 13 residues. V was cut by 6 bases and J by 3 bases, with 12 bases left in between. This chain's CDR3 is CASRNTGNYEQYF. The CDR3 coding sequence is TGTGCCAGCAGGAACACAGGGAACTACGAGCAGTACTTC.

This clone was counted once. The rearrangement links TRBV29-1 to TRBJ2-1; 9 positions agree with TRBD1. V lost 6 bases, J lost 7 bases, and 1 base stayed unmatched. CDR3 length equals 11 residues. Germline V CDR1 and CDR2: SQVTM, ANQGSEA. The CDR3 spells CSVGQGNEQFF. In DNA form, the CDR3 reads TGCAGCGTAGGACAGGGGAATGAGCAGTTCTTC.

This rearrangement joins TRBV4-1 to TRBJ2-5, with no clear D. Germline V CDR1 and CDR2: MGHRA, YSYEKL. V lost 3 bases and J lost 4, with 12 bases in between. The CDR3 consists of 14 residues. The CDR3 nucleotides read TGCGCCAGCAGCCACCCCTCCCCTCCAGAGACCCAGTACTTC. Amino acids: CASSHPSPPETQYF.

This clone has only a few counts. The V call is TRBV7-9, the J call TRBJ1-1; no firm D call. The length of the CDR3 is 13 residues. The germline V and J ends were trimmed by 0 bases and 4 bases, with 6 bases remaining between them. The V gene's germline CDR1 is SEHNR and CDR2 FQNEAQ (reference sequence). Here the CDR3 DNA reads TGTGCCAGCAGCTTAGCAACCGGCACTGAAGCTTTCTTT. It translates to CASSLATGTEAFF.

This CDR3 reads CASSLGQGAVWGYTF. CDR3 coding DNA: TGTGCCAGCAGTTTAGGACAGGGGGCTGTGTGGGGCTACACCTTC. The rearrangement uses TRBV27 and TRBJ1-2; 11 nucleotides agree with TRBD1. After removal of 2 bases from V and 8 bases from J, the junction contained 7 bases not matched to a gene. The CDR3 loop spans 15 amino acids. The germline V gene has CDR1 MNHEY and CDR2 SMNVEV (reference sequence).

V is TRBV28 and J is TRBJ2-7, with a possible D match to TRBD1 (6 bases). CDR1 MDHEN and CDR2 SYDVKM come from the germline V gene. This CDR3 is 16 amino acids long. Trimming left V 7 bases short and J 2 bases short, with 21 bases between. The CDR3 coding sequence is TGTGCCAGCACAGAATCCACAGGGAGCCCTCCCTACGAGCAGTACTTC. This encodes CASTESTGSPPYEQYF.

The rearrangement joins TRBV5-1 to TRBJ2-1, with 10 bases aligning to TRBD2. Germline V lookup: CDR1 SGHRS, CDR2 YFSETQ. This CDR3 is built from 18 residues. Trimming took 1 base from V and 3 from J; bases not matched to a gene: 10. Here the CDR3 DNA reads TGCGCCAGCAGCTTGATTAGAGCGGGAGGGCCCGTCTACAATGAGCAGTTCTTC. Amino acids: CASSLIRAGGPVYNEQFF.

V is TRBV27 and J is TRBJ2-2; the D gene is possibly TRBD2 (5 bases). The CDR3 has 14 residues. CDR1 and CDR2 from the germline V gene are MNHEY and SMNVEV (reference sequence). The V end was cut by 5 bases, the J end by 5 bases, with 12 bases between. CDR3 sequence reads: CASSQIRGTGELFF. The CDR3, as DNA: TGTGCCAGCAGTCAAATTAGAGGGACCGGGGAGCTGTTTTTT.

This clone has just a few counts. This sequence joins TRBV10-2 and TRBJ2-7; 7 nucleotides line up with TRBD2. V shed 11 bases and J 5 bases; nucleotides not matched to a gene: 6. The CDR3 sequence is 11 residues long. CDR1 and CDR2 from the germline V gene are WSHSY and SAAADI. CDR3 nucleotides: TGCGCCGCCTGGGGGGGAAACGAGCAGTACTTC. Translating it yields CAAWGGNEQYF.

The chain combines TRBV19 with TRBJ2-7, with 7 bases fitting TRBD2. In germline, CDR1 is LNHDA, CDR2 SQIVND (reference sequence). The length of the CDR3 is 14 residues. The V and J ends lost 6 bases and 2 bases, in that order; junction bases with no gene match: 7. The DNA for the CDR3 is TGTGCCAGTAGCCTGGTGGGACTAACCTACGAGCAGTACTTC. Residues: CASSLVGLTYEQYF.

This clone was picked up a small number of times. The V call is TRBV28, the J call TRBJ1-1; 11 nucleotides match TRBD1. The V and J ends lost 3 bases and 12 bases, in that order; junction bases with no gene match: 6. Looked up from germline, CDR1 is MDHEN and CDR2 is SYDVKM. CDR3 length: 13 residues. CDR3 DNA sequence: TGTGCCAGCAGTTTGGGAGGGACAGGGGGGCCTTTCTTT. It encodes CASSLGGTGGPFF.

J is TRBJ2-2 and V is TRBV7-8, with D uncertain. The germline gives CDR1 SGHVS, CDR2 FQNEAQ. The CDR3 length is 11 residues. The V gene lost 5 bases and the J gene lost 8 bases, with 6 bases spanning the gap. CDR3 DNA sequence: TGTGCCAGCAGCCCGGAGGGGGAGCTGTTTTTT. The encoded protein is CASSPEGELFF.

This clone was picked up one time. The rearrangement joins TRBV4-2 to TRBJ2-7; 7 nucleotides match TRBD2. The germline V gene has CDR1 LGHNA and CDR2 YNFKEQ. J gave up 2 bases and V 0 bases, and 4 bases lay outside the gene matches. This CDR3 contains 15 residues. The CDR3 here is CASSQDSSGTYEQYF. The CDR3 DNA follows: TGTGCCAGCAGCCAAGATTCTAGCGGTACCTACGAGCAGTACTTC.